A single sample is the source of the 2 T cell receptor beta chains below, sequenced in a study of vaccination and CD4 T cells after COVID-19. Treatment here: roughly 10-day PBMC culture with coronavirus spike peptide pools or control peptides (ViraFEST assay). For these receptors, no antigen is known. With the Oncomine TCR Beta short-read assay, DNA from cultured CD4+ T cells was sequenced. Each CDR3 protein is one row after TCRdb ran MiXCR on the PCR reads. This table holds 10,000 to 15,000 distinct CDR3 sequences, roughly 57% found once. Sequenced input: CD4+ T cells from blood, cultured in vitro. These receptors were taken from a human donor who had recovered from COVID-19.

This clonotype was counted a single time. The chain combines TRBV20-1 with TRBJ2-3; 7 bases map to TRBD2. After removal of 5 bases from V and 2 bases from J, the junction contained 16 bases not matched to a gene. The CDR3 sequence is 17 residues long. Germline CDR1 and CDR2: DFQATT and SNEGSKA (reference sequence). For the CDR3, the DNA is TGCAGTGCTCGCCTGAGCGGGGACGAGGGTTTCACAGATACGCAGTATTTT. Protein sequence: CSARLSGDEGFTDTQYF.

The rearrangement links TRBV6-2 or TRBV6-3 to TRBJ1-2; TRBD1 aligns across 7 bases. The CDR3 sequence is 14 residues long. Per the germline V gene, CDR1 is MNHEY and CDR2 is SVGEGT. The trim removed 6 bases at V and 2 bases at J, leaving 6 bases unmatched. The CDR3 reads CASRLQGGNYGYTF. DNA of the CDR3: TGTGCCAGCAGACTTCAGGGGGGAAACTATGGCTACACCTTC.